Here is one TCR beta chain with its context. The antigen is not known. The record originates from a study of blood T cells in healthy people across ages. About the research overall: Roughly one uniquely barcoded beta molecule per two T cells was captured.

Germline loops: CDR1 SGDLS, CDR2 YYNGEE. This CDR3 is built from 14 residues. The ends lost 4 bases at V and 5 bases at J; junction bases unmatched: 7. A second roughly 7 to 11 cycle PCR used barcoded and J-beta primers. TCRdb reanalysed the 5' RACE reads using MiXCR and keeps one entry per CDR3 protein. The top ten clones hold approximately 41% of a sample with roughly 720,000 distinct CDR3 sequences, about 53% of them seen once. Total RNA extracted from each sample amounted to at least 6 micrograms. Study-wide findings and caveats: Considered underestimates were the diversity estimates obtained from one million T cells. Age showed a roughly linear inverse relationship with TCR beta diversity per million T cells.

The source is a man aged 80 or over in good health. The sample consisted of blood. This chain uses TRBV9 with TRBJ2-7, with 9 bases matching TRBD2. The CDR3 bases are TGTGCCAGCAGCCCCGAGGTAGCGGGAGACGAGCAGTACTTC. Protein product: CASSPEVAGDEQYF.